Reported below is one T cell receptor (beta chain). Its antigen is currently unknown. The record originates from a study of cytotoxic CD8 clonotypes in ibrutinib-treated CLL. Study at large: Results showed 25 or so partial and 2 complete responses; following median roughly 66 months, around 14 remained remitted, about twelve advanced.

Depths of 1 in 200,000 to 1 in 1 million T cells were the sequencing target. The repertoire was sequenced with immunoSEQ multiplex PCR; TCRdb's copy has only in-frame clones and lacks some. Altogether about 310,000 clones are present, around four fifths being singletons, with the ten largest covering 6.5% to 8.5%. General study findings and limits: Private clonotypes, not public ones, expanded at ibrutinib response. Clonality increased at ibrutinib response and stayed stable in sustained remission. At progression, however, it fell back toward baseline.

The sequences come from PBMCs, collected before ibrutinib treatment. The TCR originated in a human donor with chronic lymphocytic leukemia.

The CDR3 DNA follows: TGCGCCAGCACCGTGGGGATTAGCGGGATGGGCTCCTACAATGAGCAGTTCTTC. As protein: CASTVGISGMGSYNEQFF. This chain connects TRBV5-1 to TRBJ2-1; TRBD2 aligns across 8 bases. The CDR3 covers 18 residues. Trimming cost V 6 bases and J 0 bases; bases outside gene matches: 14. Germline V gene sequence: CDR1 SGHRS, CDR2 YFSETQ.